The T cell receptor beta chain described here comes from a study of cytomegalovirus exposure and HLA in healthy donors. Study-wide results and caveats: A subsequent analysis found that TCR clusters from the first cohort also tended to co-occur in the 130 or so validation repertoires, with approximately 94% of cluster scores above 0.

The table came from immunoSEQ multiplex PCR; TCRdb's copy has only in-frame clones and leaves some out. The sample includes roughly 150,000 clones, about 86% of them seen just once. J was trimmed by 5 bases and V by 2 bases; bases with no gene match: 1. CDR1 and CDR2 from the germline V gene are KGHSH and LQKENI. The CDR3 runs to 13 residues. This clone was observed a handful of times. Its antigen is as yet unknown. Other DNA sequences in the same sample also yield this CDR3. The chain couples TRBV18 to TRBJ2-5, with 8 bases identical to TRBD2. The TCR was taken from a woman in her twenties or thirties in good health and CMV-seronegative. The sample consisted of PBMCs. The CDR3, as DNA: TGTGCCAGCTCACCAGGCGGGGGGGAGACCCAGTACTTC. Encoded protein: CASSPGGGETQYF.